The 11 T cell receptor beta chains in this list originate from one sample, sequenced in a study of shared clonotypes between healthy human individuals. The repertoire was sequenced with immunoSEQ multiplex PCR; TCRdb's copy has only in-frame clones and lacks some. Of approximately 2,000,000 clones in the sample, 92% were seen once. Sequencing was carried out using naive CD4+ T cells from PBMCs. Subset of the sample: CD45RA+ positively selected. The receptor set was obtained from a young man in good health. Some clones in this sample may be carry-over from other donors' samples.

The V and J genes are TRBV7-9 and TRBJ2-5; a possible D gene is TRBD2 (5 bases). The last part of the DNA fits TRBJ2-7 better; the J call may be wrong. Germline V gene lookup returns CDR1 SEHNR and CDR2 FQNEAQ (reference sequence). The CDR3 is made up of 13 amino acids. CDR3 nucleotide sequence: TGTGCCAGCAGCCCCCCAGGCGGGTACGAGCAGTACTTC. This encodes CASSPPGGYEQYF.

V usage is TRBV30 and J usage is TRBJ1-2, with 7 bases lining up with TRBD1. Germline V gene lookup returns CDR1 GTSNPN and CDR2 SVGIG (reference sequence). The junction had 8 bases not matched to a gene; V was cut back by 2 bases and J by 8 bases. The CDR3 is 13 residues long. The CDR3 region has the DNA TGTGCCTGGAGTCGCCGGGACAGTTGGGGCTACACCTTC. It codes for CAWSRRDSWGYTF. Variable domain in full (rest from reference TRBV30 and TRBJ1-2): SQTIHQWPATLVQPVGSPLSLECTVEGTSNPNLYWYRQAAGRGLQLLFYSVGIGQISSEVPQNLSASRPQDRQFILSSKKLLLSDSGFYLCAWSRRDSWGYTFGSGTRLTVV.

The CDR3 is CASSQVRITGELFF. CDR3 DNA: TGCGCCAGCAGCCAAGTTCGAATCACCGGGGAGCTGTTTTTT. The V and J genes are TRBV4-1 and TRBJ2-2, with D hard to call. V was pared by 1 base and J by 4 bases, with 7 bases between. This CDR3 is 14 amino acids long. From germline, CDR1 is MGHRA and CDR2 YSYEKL.

This clone was detected only once. The genes are TRBV7-9 and TRBJ2-3; D gene uncertain. CDR1 and CDR2 (germline): SEHNR, FQNEAQ (reference sequence). V gave up 5 bases and J gave up 0 bases, with 6 bases separating them. This CDR3 has 13 residues. CDR3 bases: TGTGCCAGCAGCCAACCTAGCACAGATACGCAGTATTTT. It is translated as CASSQPSTDTQYF.

This rearrangement joins TRBV4-2 to TRBJ2-5, with a possible D match to TRBD1 (5 bases). Trimming removed 4 bases from V and 2 bases from J, with 14 bases in between. This CDR3 is 15 amino acids long. CDR1 and CDR2 from the germline V gene are LGHNA and YNFKEQ. CDR3 sequence reads: CASSPSIGDQETQYF. In DNA, the CDR3 is TGTGCCAGCAGCCCATCTATAGGGGATCAAGAGACCCAGTACTTC.

This clone was picked up a small number of times. This rearrangement joins TRBV29-1 to TRBJ2-5, with D perhaps matching TRBD1 (6 bases). Trimming stripped 6 bases from V and 3 bases from J, with 14 bases between. Germline V lookup: CDR1 SQVTM, CDR2 ANQGSEA. This CDR3 spans 13 amino acids. The CDR3 reads CSVTGHTKETQYF. The DNA for the CDR3 is TGCAGCGTGACGGGACACACAAAAGAGACCCAGTACTTC.

This chain joins TRBV6-5 and TRBJ2-5; tentatively, D is TRBD2 (6 bases). V lost 5 bases and J lost 5, with 15 bases in between. CDR3 size: 14 residues. The germline gives CDR1 MNHEY, CDR2 SVGAGI. CDR3: CASSRPGDDETQYF. CDR3 sequence (DNA): TGTGCCAGCAGTCGCCCGGGAGACGACGAGACCCAGTACTTC.

The chain couples TRBV28 to TRBJ2-2; 7 bases match TRBD1. The CDR3 sequence is 17 residues long. V was pared by 6 bases and J by 0 bases, with 10 bases of the junction left unmatched. CDR1 is MDHEN, CDR2 SYDVKM, per germline. CDR3 sequence: CASSSPGQFANTGELFF. The CDR3 nucleotides are TGTGCCAGCAGCTCCCCGGGACAGTTCGCGAACACCGGGGAGCTGTTTTTT.

The chain joins TRBV5-4 to TRBJ2-6; the D is unclear. Germline V CDR1 and CDR2: SGHNT, YYREEE (reference sequence). The germline V and J ends were trimmed by 5 bases and 3 bases, with 3 bases remaining between them. The length of the CDR3 is 12 residues. Here the CDR3 reads CASRGGANVLTF. Here the CDR3 DNA reads TGTGCCAGCAGGGGTGGGGCCAACGTCCTGACTTTC.

In DNA, the CDR3 is TGTGCCAGCAGTTTAATCTGGGGCAATCAGCCCCAGCATTTT. As protein: CASSLIWGNQPQHF. The chain has TRBV28 and TRBJ1-5; D not resolved. CDR1 is MDHEN, CDR2 SYDVKM, per germline. The CDR3 contains 14 residues. The V end lost 2 bases, the J end lost 2 bases, and 7 bases lay between the germline ends. The whole variable domain, remainder taken from reference TRBV28 and TRBJ1-5, is DVKVTQSSRYLVKRTGEKVFLECVQDMDHENMFWYRQDPGLGLRLIYFSYDVKMKEKGDIPEGYSVSREKKERFSLILESASTNQTSMYLCASSLIWGNQPQHFGDGTRLSIL.

The J gene is TRBJ1-5, the V gene TRBV10-3; a possible D gene is TRBD1 (5 bases). Trimming removed 0 bases from V and 10 bases from J, with 10 bases in between. CDR1 ENHRY and CDR2 SYGVKD come from the germline V gene. CDR3 length: 13 amino acids. CDR3 residues: CAISESTDSPQHF. The DNA for the CDR3 is TGTGCCATCAGTGAGTCGACAGACAGCCCCCAGCATTTT.